What follows is one T cell receptor beta chain and its context. Its matching antigen is unknown. An end of the junction differs from the germline gene, which may be a read error. In TCRdb, the 5' RACE reads were re-called with MiXCR into one record per CDR3 protein. This sample has around 340,000 distinct CDR3 sequences, with 20% to 25% found just once. The data derive from a study of CD8 T cells in ankylosing spondylitis. Findings and limits, study-wide: According to the report, clones linked to the disease were significantly enriched in matched synovial fluid samples taken from ankylosing spondylitis patients. Before this, some motif variants had been reported in reactive arthritis synovial fluid and blood.

The sequence was obtained from a male donor with ankylosing spondylitis or in good health (not recorded which). Sample: blood, either unsorted or a sorted T cell fraction (not recorded which).

CDR3 coding DNA: TGTGCCAGCAGAACAGGGGGCAATGATCAGTTCTTC. Protein: CASRTGGNDQFF. The chain has TRBV27 and TRBJ2-1; 9 bases are shared with TRBD1. CDR1 is MNHEY, CDR2 SMNVEV, per germline (reference sequence). This CDR3 is 12 amino acids long.